The 27 T cell receptor beta chains below all came from one sample that was sequenced in a study of molecular identifiers for immune sequencing clone quantification. MiXCR was run by TCRdb on the PCR reads, yielding one entry per CDR3 protein. The sample shows 35,000 to 45,000 distinct CDR3 sequences, about a fifth of them seen only once. Sequencing input: naive CD8+ T cells from blood, with Jurkat cell RNA spiked in. The subset is: FACS-sorted CD8+CD4-CCR7+CD45RA+ naive T cells. The receptors originated from a human donor in good health. Some libraries in this study had Jurkat cell RNA spiked in.

The V call is TRBV10-3, the J call TRBJ2-3; 13 bases are shared with TRBD2. CDR3 length: 15 residues. The J segment lost 4 bases and the V segment lost 7 bases, leaving 5 bases of the junction unmatched. CDR1 is ENHRY and CDR2 is SYGVKD in the germline V gene. The CDR3 loop is CAITGLAGEPDTQYF. In nucleotides, the CDR3 is TGTGCCATCACTGGACTAGCGGGAGAGCCAGATACGCAGTATTTT.

The gene calls are TRBV29-1 and TRBJ1-5; TRBD1 agrees at 7 bases. CDR1 and CDR2 (germline): SQVTM, ANQGSEA. CDR3 size: 14 residues. J lost 9 bases, V lost 6 bases, and 14 bases had no gene match. CDR3 sequence (DNA): TGCAGCGTAATCGGGACAGATGACAACCGGCCCCAGCATTTT. It codes for CSVIGTDDNRPQHF. Based on the CDR3 plus reference TRBV29-1 and TRBJ1-5, the full variable domain is SAVISQKPSRDICQRGTSLTIQCQVDSQVTMMFWYRQQPGQSLTLIATANQGSEATYESGFVIDKFPISRPNLTFSTLTVSNMSPEDSSIYLCSVIGTDDNRPQHFGDGTRLSIL.

Points on this clonotype: Mismatch with germline at one junction end may stem from a read error. The chain carries TRBV7-2 and TRBJ2-7; D unclear. The germline V gene encodes CDR1 SGHTA and CDR2 FQGNSA. This CDR3 comprises 15 residues. CDR3: CAGSYLGSPPHEQYF. CDR3 nucleotides: TGTGCCGGCAGCTATCTAGGAAGTCCCCCGCACGAGCAGTACTTC.

In this sample, this clonotype turned up many times. This chain connects TRBV27 to TRBJ2-7; 9 nucleotides agree with TRBD2. CDR3 length: 14 residues. The V gene's germline CDR1 is MNHEY and CDR2 SMNVEV (reference sequence). V lost 5 bases and J lost 4; bases outside the gene matches: 6. CDR3 DNA: TGTGCCAGCAGTCCAAAGACTAGCGGTTACGAGCAGTACTTC. Encoded protein: CASSPKTSGYEQYF.

J is TRBJ2-3 and V is TRBV29-1; D not certain. Trimming pared 8 bases from V and 1 base from J, leaving 13 bases between. Germline CDR1 and CDR2: SQVTM and ANQGSEA. The CDR3 is 13 amino acids. CDR3 loop: CSSYRFGTDTQYF. The CDR3 coding sequence is TGCAGCTCATATAGGTTTGGCACAGATACGCAGTATTTT.

This clonotype was detected many times. The V gene is TRBV27, the J gene TRBJ1-6; maybe TRBD1 (6 bases). The CDR3 covers 15 residues. Per the germline V gene, CDR1 is MNHEY and CDR2 is SMNVEV (reference sequence). Trimming shortened V by 3 bases and J by 14 bases, and 20 bases separated the two germline ends. The CDR3 DNA reads as TGTGCCAGCAGTTTGGGTCCGAGGGGGGCGCGGGCCCTCCACTTT. As protein: CASSLGPRGARALHF.

This clonotype was picked up many times. This chain connects TRBV27 to TRBJ2-1; D possibly corresponds to TRBD2 (7 bases). The ends were cut back, 6 bases at V and 7 bases at J, with 19 bases in the middle. Germline V gives CDR1 MNHEY, CDR2 SMNVEV (reference sequence). The CDR3 is 15 amino acids. The CDR3 region is CASSLGGGGVNEQFF. CDR3 coding DNA: TGTGCCAGCAGCTTAGGGGGGGGAGGAGTTAATGAGCAGTTCTTC.

In its sample, this clonotype was seen many times. The V and J genes are TRBV20-1 and TRBJ2-3; D is perhaps TRBD1 or TRBD2 (5 bases each). Between the trimmed V and J ends, which lost 6 bases and 1 base, there was a span of 14 bases. CDR1 and CDR2 from the germline V gene are DFQATT and SNEGSKA (reference sequence). The CDR3 covers 14 residues. The CDR3, as DNA: TGCAGTGCAGGGGCAGCGGTAGGCACAGATACGCAGTATTTT. Encoded protein: CSAGAAVGTDTQYF.

This clonotype was picked up a small number of times. The chain combines TRBV11-2 with TRBJ2-7, with TRBD2 matching 7 bases. In germline, CDR1 is SGHAT, CDR2 FQNNGV. The CDR3 is made up of 14 amino acids. Trimming removed 10 bases from V and 2 bases from J; junction bases left unmatched: 11. The CDR3 region is CATAGEGPTYEQYF. CDR3 bases: TGTGCCACGGCCGGGGAGGGCCCTACCTACGAGCAGTACTTC. The full variable domain, with the rest looked up from reference TRBV11-2 and TRBJ2-7, is EAGVAQSPRYKIIEKRQSVAFWCNPISGHATLYWYQQILGQGPKLLIQFQNNGVVDDSQLPKDRFSAERLKGVDSTLKIQPAKLEDSAVYLCATAGEGPTYEQYFGPGTRLTVT.

This clonotype is medium-sized within its sample. V usage is TRBV29-1 and J usage is TRBJ2-1, with a weak D call TRBD1 (6 bases). CDR3 length: 13 residues. V was shortened by 6 bases and J by 3 bases, with 12 bases between the two germline ends. Looked up from germline, CDR1 is SQVTM and CDR2 is ANQGSEA. The CDR3 region is CSVAGTFYNEQFF. The CDR3, as DNA: TGCAGCGTAGCAGGGACATTCTACAATGAGCAGTTCTTC.

At least ten counts were recorded for this clonotype. The chain carries TRBV12-3 or TRBV12-4 and TRBJ2-1; D gene unclear. The CDR3 extends over 13 amino acids. Deletions cut 6 bases from V and 7 bases from J, with 13 bases between. The CDR3: CASRPAERNEQFF. The CDR3 DNA follows: TGTGCCAGCAGGCCTGCGGAGAGGAATGAGCAGTTCTTC.

This clonotype was detected only a few times. The rearrangement uses TRBV27 and TRBJ2-7, with TRBD2 as a possible D gene (6 bases). The V and J ends lost 1 base and 7 bases respectively, with 11 bases between them. CDR3 length: 13 amino acids. Looked up from germline, CDR1 is MNHEY and CDR2 is SMNVEV (reference sequence). DNA for the CDR3: TGTGCCAGCAGTTTATTGCTCGGAGGGGAGCAGTACTTC. Protein product: CASSLLLGGEQYF.

The table lists this clonotype with many counts. Mismatch with germline at one junction end may stem from a read error. V is TRBV27 and J is TRBJ2-4; 7 bases match TRBD1. Germline V gene data show CDR1 as MNHEY and CDR2 as SMNVEV (reference sequence). This CDR3 is 16 amino acids long. The chain's CDR3 is CASSPRTGLAKNIQYF. CDR3 coding DNA: TGTGCCAGCAGTCCGAGGACAGGTCTAGCCAAGAACATTCAGTACTTC.

A few counts support this clonotype. CDR3 sequence: CASSSRGPLGGELFF. As DNA, the CDR3 is TGTGCCAGCAGTTCCAGAGGGCCCCTAGGCGGGGAGCTGTTTTTT. V is TRBV2 and J is TRBJ2-2; D perhaps matches TRBD2 (5 bases). Deletions cut 5 bases from V and 7 bases from J, with 17 bases between. The germline CDR1 and CDR2 sequences are SNHLY and FYNNEI. The CDR3 totals 15 residues.

This clonotype occurred many times. The chain carries TRBV29-1 and TRBJ2-7; perhaps TRBD1 as D (6 bases). The V gene's germline CDR1 is SQVTM and CDR2 ANQGSEA. V shed 5 bases and J shed 2 bases, with 13 bases lying between them. This CDR3 has 13 amino acids. The CDR3 loop is CSVRTVYTYEQYF. CDR3 nucleotides: TGCAGCGTTCGGACAGTTTACACCTACGAGCAGTACTTC.

This clonotype has a count of ten or more. This chain uses TRBV20-1 with TRBJ2-7; 12 nucleotides match TRBD1. V lost 6 bases, J lost 2 bases, and 8 bases stayed unmatched. The CDR3 covers 15 residues. Germline CDR1 DFQATT, CDR2 SNEGSKA (reference sequence). The CDR3 DNA is TGCAGTGCCGCATCCAGGGACAGGGGGCCCTACGAGCAGTACTTC. Residues: CSAASRDRGPYEQYF.

In regard to this clonotype: This may be a read error, as it is one base from a much larger clone. The CDR3 carries no conserved terminal phenylalanine or tryptophan, so it likely arises from a read error. This rearrangement joins TRBV6-2 or TRBV6-3 to TRBJ2-7; D call uncertain. Germline V gene lookup returns CDR1 MNHEY and CDR2 SVGEGT. The CDR3 covers 12 residues. Trimming shortened V by 2 bases and J by 4 bases, and 6 bases separated the two germline ends. CDR3 nucleotide sequence: TGTGCCAGCAGTTACAGACAATACGAGCAGTACTCC. This gives the protein CASSYRQYEQYS.

There are many counts of this clonotype. The V gene is TRBV7-9, the J gene TRBJ2-7, with 8 bases that match TRBD2. The germline gives CDR1 SEHNR, CDR2 FQNEAQ (reference sequence). The CDR3 is 15 amino acids. The ends lost 5 bases at V and 3 bases at J; junction bases unmatched: 9. This CDR3 reads CASSGETSVGYEQYF. The CDR3, as DNA: TGTGCCAGCAGCGGGGAGACTAGCGTAGGCTACGAGCAGTACTTC.

About this clonotype itself: A read error may explain this, as a much larger clone is one base away. The chain joins TRBV28 to TRBJ2-7, with D possibly being TRBD1 (6 bases). The CDR3 is made up of 15 amino acids. CDR1 and CDR2 (germline): MDHEN, SYDVKM. The CDR3 protein is CANSSPGHLVYEQYF. CDR3 DNA sequence: TGTGCCAACAGTTCGCCGGGACACCTAGTTTACGAGCAGTACTTC.

The V call is TRBV3-1, the J call TRBJ1-1, with 10 bases lining up with TRBD1. The CDR3 contains 17 residues. Per the germline V gene, CDR1 is LGHDT and CDR2 is YNNKEL (reference sequence). V shed 3 bases and J 0 bases; nucleotides not matched to a gene: 7. The CDR3, as DNA: TGTGCCAGCAGCCAGGGACAGGGGATCTCGCTGAACACTGAAGCTTTCTTT. Translated: CASSQGQGISLNTEAFF.

The table lists this clonotype with many counts. The chain joins TRBV5-1 to TRBJ2-7, with D perhaps TRBD2 (6 bases). Between the trimmed V and J ends, which lost 7 bases and 4 bases, there was a span of 15 bases. The CDR3 runs to 13 residues. Germline-derived CDR1 and CDR2 are SGHRS and YFSETQ. DNA of the CDR3: TGCGCCAGCCGAGGGGACTTCGGGTACGAGCAGTACTTC. This encodes CASRGDFGYEQYF.

This clonotype was seen at least ten times. The CDR3 loop reads CASSAGTYGYTF. CDR3 coding DNA: TGTGCCAGCAGTGCGGGGACATATGGCTACACCTTC. This chain uses TRBV2 with TRBJ1-2; TRBD1 might be the D (6 bases). V lost 4 bases and J lost 5, with 8 bases in between. This CDR3 has 12 residues. Per germline, CDR1 SNHLY and CDR2 FYNNEI.

This clonotype was counted a few times. The rearrangement uses TRBV7-6 and TRBJ2-3, with D unclear. V was cut by 1 base and J by 2 bases, with 13 bases left in between. Per the germline V gene, CDR1 is SGHVS and CDR2 is FNYEAQ. The CDR3 is made up of 16 amino acids. CDR3 protein: CASSLGVFSNTDTQYF. CDR3 in DNA: TGTGCCAGCAGCTTAGGGGTTTTCTCAAACACAGATACGCAGTATTTT.

This clonotype was counted many times. V usage is TRBV5-1 and J usage is TRBJ2-3; a weak D match, TRBD1 (5 bases). There are 17 residues in the CDR3. The V gene's germline CDR1 is SGHRS and CDR2 YFSETQ. Trimming removed 0 bases from V and 0 bases from J, with 14 bases in between. The CDR3 DNA follows: TGCGCCAGCAGCTTGGCAATACAGGAGCTTAGCACAGATACGCAGTATTTT. This codes for CASSLAIQELSTDTQYF.

The rearrangement uses TRBV7-2 and TRBJ2-6; no definite D call. Per germline, CDR1 SGHTA and CDR2 FQGNSA. Trimming took off 10 bases at V and 0 bases at J, with 10 bases between the two ends. This CDR3 has 14 residues. The DNA for the CDR3 is TGTGCCAACCTCGCCGACTCTGGGGCCAACGTCCTGACTTTC. This codes for CANLADSGANVLTF. Full variable domain (outside the CDR3, taken from reference TRBV7-2 and TRBJ2-6): GAGVSQSPSNKVTEKGKDVELRCDPISGHTALYWYRQSLGQGLEFLIYFQGNSAPDKSGLPSDRFSAERTGGSVSTLTIQRTQQEDSAVYLCANLADSGANVLTFGAGSRLTVL.

This clonotype occurred many times. The rearrangement uses TRBV20-1 and TRBJ2-1, with 7 bases aligning to TRBD2. CDR3 length: 12 residues. V trimming: 7 bases; J trimming: 9 bases; junction bases outside the gene matches: 9. Germline V gives CDR1 DFQATT, CDR2 SNEGSKA (reference sequence). The CDR3 DNA sequence: TGCAGTGGAGCGGGGCGAGGTGGTGAGCAGTTCTTC. This translates into CSGAGRGGEQFF.

This clonotype was picked up many times. Mismatch with germline at one junction end may stem from a read error. The CDR3 loop reads CASSLEGQGEFF. CDR3 DNA: TGCGCCAGCAGCTTGGAAGGACAGGGGGAATTCTTT. This chain joins TRBV5-1 and TRBJ2-3, with 10 bases that match TRBD1. CDR3 length: 12 residues. CDR1 SGHRS and CDR2 YFSETQ come from the germline V gene.